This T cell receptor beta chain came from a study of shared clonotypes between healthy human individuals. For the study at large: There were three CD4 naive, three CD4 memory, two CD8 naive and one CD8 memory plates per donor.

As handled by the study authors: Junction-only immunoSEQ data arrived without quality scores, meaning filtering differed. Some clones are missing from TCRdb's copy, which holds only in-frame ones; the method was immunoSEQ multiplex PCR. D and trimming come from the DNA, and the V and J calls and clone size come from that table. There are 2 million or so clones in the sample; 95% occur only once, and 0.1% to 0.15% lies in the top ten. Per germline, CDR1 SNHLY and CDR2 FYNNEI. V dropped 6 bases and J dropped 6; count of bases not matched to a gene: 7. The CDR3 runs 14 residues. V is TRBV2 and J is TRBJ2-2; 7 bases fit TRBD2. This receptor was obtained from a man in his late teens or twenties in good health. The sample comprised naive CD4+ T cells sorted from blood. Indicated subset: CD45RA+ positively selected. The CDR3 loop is CASSREVGAGELFF. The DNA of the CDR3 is TGTGCCAGCAGCCGGGAGGTGGGGGCCGGGGAGCTGTTTTTT.